The 14 T cell receptor beta chains presented below share a single source sample, sequenced in a study of beta chain features in type 1 diabetes. These receptors' antigens are unknown. Expressed TCRB transcripts were sequenced after all isolated RNA was converted to cDNA. Profiled with immunoSEQ multiplex PCR; TCRdb holds only in-frame clones, not every one. This repertoire shows tens of thousands of clones, approximately 70% found once; its top ten account for around 1.7%. Findings of the study overall: All four CD4+ subsets of Type 1 diabetes patients contained TCRB CDR3s that were moderately but significantly shorter.

Sequenced input: Tregs from blood. The receptors come from a man aged 30 to 45 with type 1 diabetes. Some clones in this sample may be carry-over from other donors' samples.

This chain links TRBV2 with TRBJ2-2; the match to TRBD1 covers 7 bases. Germline CDR1 and CDR2: SNHLY and FYNNEI. After removal of 5 bases from V and 0 bases from J, the junction contained 6 bases not matched to a gene. The CDR3 is 16 amino acids. The CDR3 sequence is CASSLLQGANTGELFF. CDR3 coding DNA: TGTGCCAGCAGTTTACTCCAGGGGGCGAACACCGGGGAGCTGTTTTTT.

J is TRBJ1-6 and V is TRBV4-1; possibly TRBD1 for D (6 bases). V was cut by 2 bases and J by 7 bases, with 15 bases left in between. The germline V gene has CDR1 MGHRA and CDR2 YSYEKL. CDR3 length equals 16 residues. This CDR3 is CASSQPDRLLNSPLHF. For the CDR3, the DNA is TGCGCCAGCAGCCAACCTGACAGGTTACTCAATTCACCCCTCCACTTT.

This clone was seen only a few times. The chain couples TRBV9 to TRBJ2-4, with TRBD1 as a possible D gene (6 bases). CDR1 and CDR2 from the germline V gene are SGDLS and YYNGEE. V was pared by 0 bases and J by 4 bases, with 8 bases between. This CDR3 has 14 residues. As DNA, the CDR3 is TGTGCCAGCAGCGTAGATCAGGGGAAAAACATTCAGTACTTC. The encoded protein is CASSVDQGKNIQYF.

The rearrangement links TRBV28 to TRBJ2-3, with 9 bases lining up with TRBD1. This CDR3 has 17 amino acids. Trimming cost V 7 bases and J 4 bases; bases outside gene matches: 15. The germline CDR1 and CDR2 sequences are MDHEN and SYDVKM. CDR3: CASNTGQGRGRADTQYF. DNA of the CDR3: TGTGCCAGCAACACGGGACAGGGAAGAGGACGGGCAGATACGCAGTATTTT. Drawing the rest from reference TRBV28 and TRBJ2-3, the complete variable domain is DVKVTQSSRYLVKRTGEKVFLECVQDMDHENMFWYRQDPGLGLRLIYFSYDVKMKEKGDIPEGYSVSREKKERFSLILESASTNQTSMYLCASNTGQGRGRADTQYFGPGTRLTVL.

In this sample, this clone turned up once. This chain joins TRBV2 and TRBJ1-1; TRBD1 might be the D (6 bases). The CDR3 extends over 12 amino acids. Trimming pared 1 base from V and 11 bases from J, leaving 11 bases between. CDR1 is SNHLY, CDR2 FYNNEI, per germline. Here the CDR3 reads CASSEDWGPAFF. The CDR3 nucleotides read TGTGCCAGCAGTGAAGATTGGGGGCCGGCTTTCTTT.

The chain carries TRBV10-3 and TRBJ2-7, with 10 bases that match TRBD2. The trim removed 3 bases at V and 0 bases at J, leaving 8 bases unmatched. The CDR3 extends over 17 amino acids. Per germline, CDR1 ENHRY and CDR2 SYGVKD. CDR3 nucleotides: TGTGCCATCAGTGAACCCGAACTAGCGGGGCGCTCCTACGAGCAGTACTTC. Protein product: CAISEPELAGRSYEQYF.

The J gene is TRBJ1-5, the V gene TRBV7-2; D is unresolved. CDR1 is SGHTA, CDR2 FQGNSA, per germline. V was trimmed by 1 base and J by 1 base, leaving 11 bases between them. The CDR3 is 16 amino acids. The CDR3 sequence is CASSLGAAGSNQPQHF. The DNA of the CDR3 is TGTGCCAGCAGCTTAGGAGCGGCGGGCAGCAATCAGCCCCAGCATTTT.

This chain uses TRBV28 with TRBJ1-2; D possibly corresponds to TRBD1 (5 bases). V lost 2 bases and J lost 4, with 8 bases in between. Germline CDR1 MDHEN, CDR2 SYDVKM. This CDR3 has 13 amino acids. The CDR3: CASSLQGSYGYTF. CDR3 nucleotide sequence: TGTGCCAGCAGTTTACAGGGCTCCTATGGCTACACCTTC.

This chain connects TRBV11-2 to TRBJ2-7; TRBD2 matches at 7 bases. With 5 bases clipped from V and 3 bases from J, the junction kept 4 bases outside the gene matches. This CDR3 spans 13 amino acids. Germline CDR1 is SGHAT and CDR2 is FQNNGV. The DNA for the CDR3 is TGTGCCAGCAGCAGACTAGCAGACTACGAGCAGTACTTC. Translation: CASSRLADYEQYF.

This clone occurred once. The chain carries TRBV2 and TRBJ2-7; TRBD1 agrees at 7 bases. The germline V gene encodes CDR1 SNHLY and CDR2 FYNNEI. The CDR3 contains 12 residues. Trimming at V came to 9 bases and at J to 3 bases, leaving 5 bases not matched to a gene. CDR3 loop: CASRQGYYEQYF. CDR3 nucleotide sequence: TGTGCCAGTCGACAGGGATACTACGAGCAGTACTTC.

The chain combines TRBV4-2 with TRBJ1-3; TRBD1 aligns across 12 bases. Trimming took 4 bases from V and 2 from J; bases not matched to a gene: 3. The germline gives CDR1 LGHNA, CDR2 YNFKEQ. The CDR3 consists of 16 residues. The CDR3 loop is CASSRDRGLTGNTIYF. CDR3 nucleotides: TGTGCCAGCAGCCGGGACAGGGGGCTGACTGGAAACACCATATATTTT.

This clone was picked up one time. The chain links TRBV7-3 to TRBJ1-1; D unclear. Germline-derived CDR1 and CDR2 are SGHTA and FQGTGA. Trimming pared 2 bases from V and 1 base from J, leaving 5 bases between. The CDR3 has 13 residues. For the CDR3, the DNA is TGTGCCAGCAGCTTAGTAGAGAACACTGAAGCTTTCTTT. This translates into CASSLVENTEAFF.

The chain carries TRBV4-2 and TRBJ2-1; D remains unclear. CDR3 length: 16 amino acids. The V and J ends lost 0 bases and 2 bases respectively, with 11 bases between them. The germline gives CDR1 LGHNA, CDR2 YNFKEQ. The CDR3 sequence: CASSQETRSTYNEQFF. CDR3 coding DNA: TGTGCCAGCAGCCAAGAAACGCGGTCTACCTACAATGAGCAGTTCTTC.

This clone was counted only a few times. This CDR3 is CASSYSTGTYEQYF. For the CDR3, the DNA is TGTGCCAGCAGTTACTCGACAGGAACCTACGAGCAGTACTTC. The chain uses TRBV6-6 and TRBJ2-7; D perhaps matches TRBD1 (6 bases). The germline V gene has CDR1 MNHNY and CDR2 SVGAGI (reference sequence). The CDR3 has 14 amino acids. The V end lost 0 bases, the J end lost 2 bases, and 8 bases lay between the germline ends.